One sample yielded the 26 T cell receptor beta chains listed below, sequenced in a study of blood T cells in healthy people across ages. A sample-barcoded 5' primer and a J-beta primer mix were used in a second PCR of roughly 7 to 11 cycles. From the 5' RACE reads, TCRdb called clonotypes with MiXCR, one entry per CDR3 protein. This table has approximately 680,000 distinct CDR3 sequences, roughly 32% appearing once. The specimen was blood. All receptors derive from a woman of 80 years or more in good health.

This clonotype was detected many times. V usage is TRBV6-1 and J usage is TRBJ2-5; D may correspond to TRBD1 or TRBD2 (6 bases each). The CDR3 is 14 residues long. Germline CDR1 is MNHNS and CDR2 is SASEGT. V was cut by 3 bases and J by 5 bases, with 13 bases left in between. The CDR3: CASSERGARETQYF. The CDR3 DNA sequence: TGTGCCAGCAGTGAGAGGGGGGCGAGGGAGACCCAGTACTTC.

The sample holds many counts of this clonotype. This sequence joins TRBV7-2 and TRBJ2-3; D not resolved. Looked up from germline, CDR1 is SGHTA and CDR2 is FQGNSA. V was pared by 5 bases and J by 1 base, with 19 bases between. CDR3 length equals 17 residues. CDR3 nucleotide sequence: TGTGCCAGCAGCCGACGGCGGTCCAGATTCGGCACAGATACGCAGTATTTT. Its translation: CASSRRRSRFGTDTQYF.

This clonotype occurred many times. The chain couples TRBV5-5 to TRBJ2-7; D remains unclear. CDR1 is SGHKS, CDR2 YYEKEE, per germline (reference sequence). V gave up 0 bases and J gave up 1 base, with 11 bases separating them. The CDR3 spans 15 residues. CDR3 in DNA: TGTGCCAGCAGCTTGGCCGTAGTGGGATCCTACGAGCAGTACTTC. Amino acids: CASSLAVVGSYEQYF.

As regards this clonotype: A much larger clone lies a single base off, so this may be a read error. The DNA for the CDR3 is TGTGCCTGGGAAGGGGGCAGTCGACACGAGCAGTACTTC. Translation gives CAWEGGSRHEQYF. The chain couples TRBV30 to TRBJ2-7; 7 bases map to TRBD1. V shed 5 bases, J shed 5 bases, and the junction held 9 bases outside the gene matches. The CDR3 contains 13 residues. Per germline, CDR1 GTSNPN and CDR2 SVGIG (reference sequence).

This clonotype was detected only a few times. The genes are TRBV12-5 and TRBJ1-1; 7 bases map to TRBD1. Germline CDR1 reads LGHNT; CDR2 reads FRNRAP. The CDR3 is 14 amino acids. The ends lost 4 bases at V and 2 bases at J; junction bases unmatched: 4. CDR3 in amino acids: CASGWQGDNTEAFF. The DNA for the CDR3 is TGTGCTAGTGGTTGGCAGGGGGATAACACTGAAGCTTTCTTT.

The V call is TRBV5-5, the J call TRBJ2-5; D gene ambiguous. The assigned J gene may be wrong: the sequence end matches TRBJ2-7 better. CDR3 length equals 14 residues. Germline V lookup: CDR1 SGHKS, CDR2 YYEKEE (reference sequence). The CDR3 region is CASSFHTASYEQYF. CDR3 in DNA: TGTGCCAGCAGCTTCCACACAGCTTCCTACGAGCAGTACTTC.

A remark on this clonotype: This may be a read error, as it is one base from a much larger clone. The gene calls are TRBV19 and TRBJ1-2; possible D gene TRBD1, 6 bases. CDR1 is LNHDA and CDR2 is SQIVND in the germline V gene (reference sequence). The CDR3 contains 14 residues. The CDR3 loop reads CTSRETGANYGYTF. Written as DNA, the CDR3 is TGTACCAGTAGAGAGACAGGAGCTAACTATGGCTACACCTTC.

Many counts were recorded for this clonotype. The chain joins TRBV2 to TRBJ1-2; D might be TRBD1 (5 bases). This CDR3 has 17 residues. CDR1 is SNHLY and CDR2 is FYNNEI in the germline V gene. V was shortened by 0 bases and J by 4 bases, with 18 bases between the two germline ends. Written as DNA, the CDR3 is TGTGCCAGCAGTGAAGCGCTTCAACAGGTCCGTGGCTATGGCTACACCTTC. Translated: CASSEALQQVRGYGYTF.

This clonotype was detected a few times. A much larger clone sits a single nucleotide away, making a read error possible. The chain links TRBV15 to TRBJ1-2, with D maybe TRBD1 (5 bases). V gave up 5 bases and J gave up 2 bases, with 15 bases separating them. The CDR3 loop spans 15 amino acids. Germline CDR1 is LNHNV and CDR2 is YYDKDF (reference sequence). The CDR3 is CATSSRGRGNYGYTF. The CDR3 DNA is TGTGCCACCAGCTCGAGGGGACGGGGGAACTATGGCTACACCTTC. Looking up the rest from reference TRBV15 and TRBJ1-2 gives the full variable domain: DAMVIQNPRYQVTQFGKPVTLSCSQTLNHNVMYWYQQKSSQAPKLLFHYYDKDFNNEADTPDNFQSRRPNTSFCFLDIRSPGLGDTAMYLCATSSRGRGNYGYTFGSGTRLTVV.

This rearrangement joins TRBV10-3 to TRBJ2-1; the match to TRBD1 covers 10 bases. Germline assignment: CDR1 ENHRY and CDR2 SYGVKD. With V trimmed by 7 bases and J by 9 bases, 12 bases remained unmatched. The CDR3 is made up of 15 amino acids. This chain's CDR3 is CAITSDRGRVSEQFF. The CDR3 region has the DNA TGTGCCATCACTTCGGACAGGGGGAGGGTAAGTGAGCAGTTCTTC.

A few counts support this clonotype. A much larger clone lies one base from this, so it may be a read error. The chain carries TRBV6-1 and TRBJ2-7, with D possibly called TRBD1 or TRBD2 (5 bases each). Trimming took 6 bases from V and 7 from J, leaving 16 bases between them. The CDR3 length is 13 residues. CDR1 is MNHNS, CDR2 SASEGT, per germline. CDR3 bases: TGTGCCAGCAGCCCTGGGTGGGGGAATGAGCAGTACTTC. It is translated as CASSPGWGNEQYF.

This chain connects TRBV7-2 to TRBJ2-3; 7 nucleotides agree with TRBD1. CDR1 and CDR2 from the germline V gene are SGHTA and FQGNSA. Trimming cost V 3 bases and J 3 bases; bases outside gene matches: 9. The CDR3 has 16 residues. For the CDR3, the DNA is TGTGCCAGCAGCTTGGACAGGAGCGCCGGGACAGATACGCAGTATTTT. Its translation: CASSLDRSAGTDTQYF.

J is TRBJ1-1 and V is TRBV3-1; D is unclear. Trimming took 1 base from V and 4 from J, leaving 7 bases between them. This CDR3 is built from 13 residues. CDR1 LGHDT and CDR2 YNNKEL come from the germline V gene (reference sequence). CDR3 residues: CASSQVLLTEAFF. The CDR3, as DNA: TGTGCCAGCAGCCAAGTACTTCTCACTGAAGCTTTCTTT.

The chain combines TRBV12-3 or TRBV12-4 with TRBJ1-5; no clear D gene. The CDR3 totals 12 residues. V lost 7 bases to trimming and J lost 9 bases, with 13 bases between them. CDR3 in amino acids: CASTRGRLPQHF. CDR3 in DNA: TGTGCCAGCACCCGGGGAAGATTGCCCCAGCATTTT.

A single count supports this clonotype. The V and J genes are TRBV5-8 and TRBJ2-1, with D tentatively TRBD2 (5 bases). The V gene lost 2 bases and the J gene lost 4 bases, with 13 bases spanning the gap. Germline CDR1 and CDR2: SGHTS and YDEGEE. The CDR3 loop spans 15 amino acids. The DNA for the CDR3 is TGTGCCAGCAGCTTAGGAGTAGCGCGATACAATGAGCAGTTCTTC. Translated, it gives CASSLGVARYNEQFF.

This clonotype was found a few times. A read error may explain this, as a much larger clone is one base away. This CDR3 reads CSVQGVRSQETQYF. The CDR3 DNA is TGCAGCGTGCAGGGTGTACGATCCCAAGAGACCCAGTACTTC. V is TRBV29-1 and J is TRBJ2-5; a weak D match, TRBD1 (5 bases). The CDR3 loop spans 14 amino acids. Germline V gene lookup returns CDR1 SQVTM and CDR2 ANQGSEA. The V end lost 6 bases, the J end lost 1 base, and 15 bases lay between the germline ends.

In this sample, this clonotype turned up a few times. This chain links TRBV7-2 with TRBJ2-2; 7 bases map to TRBD1. J lost 6 bases, V lost 0 bases, and 4 bases had no gene match. Germline CDR1 is SGHTA and CDR2 is FQGNSA. The CDR3 length is 15 residues. CDR3 in DNA: TGTGCCAGCAGCTTAGCAGGGGGCGCAGCCGGGGAGCTGTTTTTT. Its protein is CASSLAGGAAGELFF.

As for this clonotype: A much larger clone differs from this one at a single base, so this may be a read error. CDR3 sequence (DNA): TGTGCCAGCAGCCCGTCAAGCATAGGCGCTGGCTACACCTTC. Translation: CASSPSSIGAGYTF. This chain joins TRBV7-2 and TRBJ1-2; D unclear. The CDR3 totals 14 residues. V was shortened by 5 bases and J by 7 bases, with 17 bases between the two germline ends. Germline assignment: CDR1 SGHTA and CDR2 FQGNSA.

The sample holds many counts of this clonotype. The chain employs TRBV27 and TRBJ1-5, with D perhaps matching TRBD1 (5 bases). With 1 base removed from V and 4 bases from J, the gap between germline ends came to 8 bases. Per germline, CDR1 MNHEY and CDR2 SMNVEV (reference sequence). This CDR3 contains 14 residues. The CDR3 DNA is TGTGCCAGCAGTTTATTGGGGGATAATCAGCCCCAGCATTTT. Its translation: CASSLLGDNQPQHF.

The table lists this clonotype with many counts. The V gene is TRBV28, the J gene TRBJ2-5; no reliable D call. The V end lost 6 bases, the J end lost 1 base, and 12 bases lay between the germline ends. Per the germline V gene, CDR1 is MDHEN and CDR2 is SYDVKM. The CDR3 is 14 residues long. CDR3 loop: CASSPSWGQETQYF. For the CDR3, the DNA is TGTGCCAGCAGCCCAAGTTGGGGCCAAGAGACCCAGTACTTC.

There are many counts of this clonotype. The V call is TRBV18, the J call TRBJ2-3; the D is unclear. Germline V gives CDR1 KGHSH, CDR2 LQKENI. V was pared by 3 bases and J by 4 bases, with 8 bases between. The CDR3 extends over 13 amino acids. The CDR3 DNA reads as TGTGCCAGCTCACCTTTCCGGGCAGATACGCAGTATTTT. Translated, it gives CASSPFRADTQYF.

This clonotype was picked up one time. This may come from a read error, since a much larger clone is one base off. V gene TRBV29-1 combines with J gene TRBJ2-6; TRBD1 might be the D (5 bases). Deletions cut 4 bases from V and 2 bases from J, with 9 bases between. From germline, CDR1 is SQVTM and CDR2 ANQGSEA. The CDR3 extends over 14 amino acids. CDR3 amino acids: CSVGTRAGANVLTF. CDR3 nucleotide sequence: TGCAGCGTTGGGACAAGGGCTGGGGCCAACGTCCTGACTTTC.

The table lists this clonotype with many counts. The chain links TRBV6-6 to TRBJ2-3; D gene unclear. In germline, CDR1 is MNHNY, CDR2 SVGAGI (reference sequence). Trimming stripped 2 bases from V and 3 bases from J, with 9 bases between. This CDR3 is built from 14 residues. Here the CDR3 DNA reads TGTGCCAGCAGTTACGCTGCCAGGACAGATACGCAGTATTTT. It encodes CASSYAARTDTQYF.

The chain is built from TRBV7-2 and TRBJ1-5; D unresolved. The V and J ends lost 1 base and 2 bases respectively, with 12 bases between them. Germline values: CDR1 SGHTA, CDR2 FQGNSA. The length of the CDR3 is 16 residues. The CDR3 nucleotides read TGTGCCAGCAGCTTAGTCGGTGGCATGGGCAATCAGCCCCAGCATTTT. Protein: CASSLVGGMGNQPQHF.

This clonotype was recorded at least ten times. The J gene is TRBJ2-1, the V gene TRBV7-2; 10 nucleotides match TRBD1. V dropped 3 bases and J dropped 10; count of bases not matched to a gene: 3. The CDR3 contains 13 residues. CDR1 and CDR2 (germline): SGHTA, FQGNSA. The CDR3 sequence is CASSLGQGSEQFF. As DNA, the CDR3 is TGTGCCAGCAGCTTGGGACAGGGGTCGGAGCAGTTCTTC. Filled out from reference TRBV7-2 and TRBJ2-1, the complete variable domain reads GAGVSQSPSNKVTEKGKDVELRCDPISGHTALYWYRQSLGQGLEFLIYFQGNSAPDKSGLPSDRFSAERTGGSVSTLTIQRTQQEDSAVYLCASSLGQGSEQFFGPGTRLTVL.

CDR3: CASSQAASYEQYF. The CDR3 nucleotides are TGTGCCAGCAGTCAGGCGGCCTCCTACGAGCAGTACTTC. J is TRBJ2-7 and V is TRBV12-3 or TRBV12-4; D unresolved. This CDR3 has 13 residues. The ends were cut back, 5 bases at V and 0 bases at J, with 8 bases in the middle.